A single T cell receptor (beta chain) is shown here with its context. The target antigen is unknown. This sample was included in a study of shared clonotypes between healthy human individuals. Study-level points and caveats: The sharing of 5% to 5.5% of naive CD4 clonotypes was seen across a few donors. Only blood samples were collected, and tissue repertoires likely differ.

With 3 bases clipped from V and 2 bases from J, the junction kept 4 bases outside the gene matches. Germline V gives CDR1 SGDLS, CDR2 YYNGEE. The CDR3 has 15 residues. For every subset, genomic DNA was evenly distributed across several immunoSEQ plates. Only in-frame clones appear in the TCRdb table, and some are missing; sequencing was by immunoSEQ multiplex PCR. Counted here are some 1,100,000 clones, about 80% occurring once; the ten biggest clones make up more than 0.45%. Sample: memory CD4+ T cells from PBMCs. The sample's subset: CD45RA-negative fraction. The receptor was isolated from a young man in good health. Some clones in this sample may be carry-over from other donors' samples. The rearrangement joins TRBV9 to TRBJ2-7, with TRBD2 matching 11 bases. In DNA form, the CDR3 reads TGTGCCAGCAGCGCGGATAGCGGGAGGGCCTACGAGCAGTACTTC. Amino acids: CASSADSGRAYEQYF.